The rows below give T cell receptor beta chains drawn from one sample of a study of identifying expanded T cells in peripheral blood. Profiling relied on immunoSEQ multiplex PCR, and the TCRdb table lists in-frame clones only, not all of them. The sample has some 93,000 clones; 88% are singletons. What was sequenced was blood. These receptors all stem from a person between 18 and 75 years old in good health. CDR3s include the opening cysteine and the closing phenylalanine or tryptophan. The D gene is left open where the match is weak. The listing skips clone size in some rows; elsewhere it reads once, few, many or a size class.

TRBJ2-7	TRBD1	TRBV2	NA	CASGARGQGIEQYF	TGTGCCAGCGGGGCTCGGGGACAGGGTATCGAGCAGTACTTC
TRBJ1-1	NA	TRBV14	NA	CASSQGGTEAFF	TGTGCCAGCAGCCAGGGGGGCACTGAAGCTTTCTTT
TRBJ2-7	NA	TRBV19	NA	CAGTVRQGPRGRTEQYF	TGTGCCGGTACAGTCCGGCAGGGACCGAGAGGGCGTACGGAGCAGTACTTC
TRBJ1-1	NA	TRBV6-1	once	CASSEPPDGGREAFF	TGTGCCAGCAGTGAACCCCCGGACGGGGGCAGGGAAGCTTTCTTT
TRBJ2-7	NA	TRBV6-5	NA	CASSYQAGPTYEQYF	TGTGCCAGCAGTTACCAGGCGGGACCGACTTACGAGCAGTACTTC
TRBJ2-5	TRBD1	TRBV28	NA	CASHQGAGETQYF	TGTGCCAGCCACCAGGGGGCGGGAGAGACCCAGTACTTC
TRBJ1-4	TRBD1	TRBV6-1	NA	CASSVDRGRATNEKLFF	TGTGCCAGCAGTGTGGACAGGGGGCGGGCAACTAATGAAAAACTGTTTTTT
TRBJ1-5	TRBD1	TRBV6-5	once	CASSGQGPRQPQHF	TGTGCCAGCAGTGGACAGGGTCCTCGTCAGCCCCAGCATTTT
TRBJ1-5	NA	TRBV28	NA	CASSILGDQPQHF	TGTGCCAGCAGCATACTGGGGGACCAGCCCCAGCATTTT
TRBJ2-7	NA	TRBV5-4	NA	CASSPGVEAYEQYF	TGTGCCAGCAGTCCCGGGGTTGAAGCCTACGAGCAGTACTTC
TRBJ2-7	TRBD1	TRBV28	NA	CATETGGRTGAPYEQYF	TGTGCCACCGAGACAGGGGGCAGGACGGGAGCACCCTACGAGCAGTACTTC
TRBJ2-3	NA	TRBV28	NA	CASSPRELTDTQYF	TGTGCCAGCAGCCCTCGGGAGCTAACAGATACGCAGTATTTT
TRBJ2-3	TRBD2	TRBV30	NA	CAWGLAGGNTQYF	TGTGCCTGGGGACTAGCGGGGGGAAATACGCAGTATTTT
TRBJ2-4	TRBD2	TRBV4-3	NA	CASSHSASGENIQYF	TGCGCCAGCAGCCATTCGGCTAGCGGGGAAAACATTCAGTACTTC
TRBJ2-5	NA	TRBV10-3	NA	CAISESRGGLKETQYF	TGTGCCATCAGTGAGTCGAGAGGGGGTCTCAAAGAGACCCAGTACTTC
TRBJ2-1	TRBD2	TRBV27	NA	CATGLADNEQFF	TGTGCCACGGGACTAGCTGACAATGAGCAGTTCTTC
TRBJ2-1	NA	TRBV2	NA	CASSERVSGTYNEQFF	TGTGCCAGCAGTGAGCGGGTTAGCGGTACCTACAATGAGCAGTTCTTC
TRBJ2-3	NA	TRBV4-1	NA	CASSHKGDTQYF	TGCGCCAGCAGCCACAAAGGAGATACGCAGTATTTT
TRBJ1-2	NA	TRBV19	NA	CASSIGPGYTF	TGTGCCAGTAGTATTGGACCTGGCTACACCTTC
TRBJ2-2	TRBD1	TRBV6-1	NA	CASSDAGGHTGELFF	TGTGCCAGCAGTGATGCAGGGGGCCACACCGGGGAGCTGTTTTTT
TRBJ1-5	NA	TRBV4-1	once	CASSQAAAGLGQPQHF	TGCGCCAGCAGCCAAGCCGCTGCGGGGCTAGGGCAGCCCCAGCATTTT
TRBJ2-2	NA	TRBV7-7	NA	CASSRQNTGELFF	TGTGCCAGCAGCCGACAAAACACCGGGGAGCTGTTTTTT
TRBJ1-4	NA	TRBV11-2	NA	CASSYEPSDEKLFF	TGTGCCAGCAGTTACGAACCAAGCGATGAAAAACTGTTTTTT
TRBJ1-3	NA	TRBV7-8	NA	CASSLMALTGNTIYF	TGTGCCAGCAGCTTAATGGCGTTAACTGGAAACACCATATATTTT
TRBJ1-4	NA	TRBV27	NA	CASSSSEGGEKLFF	TGTGCCAGCAGTTCCTCTGAGGGGGGGGAAAAACTGTTTTTT
TRBJ2-3	NA	TRBV28	NA	CASSTRGPITVDTQYF	TGTGCCAGCAGCACCCGGGGGCCCATTACCGTGGATACGCAGTATTTT